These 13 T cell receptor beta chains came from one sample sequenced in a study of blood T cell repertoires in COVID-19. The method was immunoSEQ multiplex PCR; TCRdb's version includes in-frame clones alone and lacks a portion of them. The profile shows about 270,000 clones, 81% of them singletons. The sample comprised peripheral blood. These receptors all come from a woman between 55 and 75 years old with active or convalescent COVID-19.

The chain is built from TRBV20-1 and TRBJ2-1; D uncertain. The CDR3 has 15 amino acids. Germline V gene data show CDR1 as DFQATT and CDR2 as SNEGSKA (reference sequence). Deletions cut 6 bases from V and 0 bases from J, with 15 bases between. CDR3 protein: CSASPSLSSYNEQFF. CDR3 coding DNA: TGCAGTGCCAGTCCTTCCTTGAGCTCCTACAATGAGCAGTTCTTC.

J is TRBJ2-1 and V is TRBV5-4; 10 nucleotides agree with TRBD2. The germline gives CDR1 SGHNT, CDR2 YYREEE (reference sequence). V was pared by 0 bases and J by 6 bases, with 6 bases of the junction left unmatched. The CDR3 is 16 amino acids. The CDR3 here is CASSLDERGGGNEQFF. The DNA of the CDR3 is TGTGCCAGCAGCTTGGACGAGCGGGGGGGAGGCAATGAGCAGTTCTTC.

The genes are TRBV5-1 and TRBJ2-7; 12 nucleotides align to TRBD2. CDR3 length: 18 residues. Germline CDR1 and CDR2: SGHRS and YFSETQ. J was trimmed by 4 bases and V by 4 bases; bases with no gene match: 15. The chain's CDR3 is CASSPGLAGILTPYEQYF. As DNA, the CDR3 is TGCGCCAGCAGCCCCGGACTAGCGGGGATCTTAACTCCTTACGAGCAGTACTTC.

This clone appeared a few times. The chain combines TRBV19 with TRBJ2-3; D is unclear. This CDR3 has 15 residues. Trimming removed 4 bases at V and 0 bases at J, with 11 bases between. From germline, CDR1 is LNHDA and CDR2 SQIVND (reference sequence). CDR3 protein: CASSNYYSSTDTQYF. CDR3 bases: TGTGCCAGTAGTAACTACTACTCTAGCACAGATACGCAGTATTTT.

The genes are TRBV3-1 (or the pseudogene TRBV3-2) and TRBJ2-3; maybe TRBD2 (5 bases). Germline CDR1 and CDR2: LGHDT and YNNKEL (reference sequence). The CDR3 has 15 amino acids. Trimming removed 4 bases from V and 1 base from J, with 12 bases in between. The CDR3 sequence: CASSLTPGGTDTQYF. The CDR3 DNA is TGTGCCAGCAGCCTAACTCCCGGGGGCACAGATACGCAGTATTTT.

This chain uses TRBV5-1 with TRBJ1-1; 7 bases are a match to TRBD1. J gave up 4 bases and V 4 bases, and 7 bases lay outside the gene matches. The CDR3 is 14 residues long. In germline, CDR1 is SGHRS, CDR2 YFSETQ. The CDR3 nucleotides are TGCGCCAGCAGCCCTGACAGGGCGAGCACTGAAGCTTTCTTT. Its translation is CASSPDRASTEAFF. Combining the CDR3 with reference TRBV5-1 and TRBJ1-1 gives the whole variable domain KAGVTQTPRYLIKTRGQQVTLSCSPISGHRSVSWYQQTPGQGLQFLFEYFSETQRNKGNFPGRFSGRQFSNSRSEMNVSTLELGDSALYLCASSPDRASTEAFFGQGTRLTVV.

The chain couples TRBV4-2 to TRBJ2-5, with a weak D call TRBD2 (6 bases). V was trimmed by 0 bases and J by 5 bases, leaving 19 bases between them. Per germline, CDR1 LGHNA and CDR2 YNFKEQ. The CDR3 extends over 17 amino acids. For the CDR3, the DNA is TGTGCCAGCAGCCAAGATACTTGGACTACAGGCGCGGAGACCCAGTACTTC. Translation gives CASSQDTWTTGAETQYF.

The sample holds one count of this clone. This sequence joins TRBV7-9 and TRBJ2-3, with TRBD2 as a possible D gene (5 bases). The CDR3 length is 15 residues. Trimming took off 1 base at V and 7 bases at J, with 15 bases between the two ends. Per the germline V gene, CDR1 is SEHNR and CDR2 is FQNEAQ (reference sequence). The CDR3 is CASSLGGITRNTQYF. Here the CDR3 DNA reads TGTGCCAGCAGCTTAGGGGGAATTACTAGGAATACGCAGTATTTT.

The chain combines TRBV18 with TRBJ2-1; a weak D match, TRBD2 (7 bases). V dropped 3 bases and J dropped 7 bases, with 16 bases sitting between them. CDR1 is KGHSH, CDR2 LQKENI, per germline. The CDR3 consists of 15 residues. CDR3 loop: CASSPGGGAWNEQFF. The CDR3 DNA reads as TGTGCCAGCTCACCGGGAGGGGGGGCGTGGAATGAGCAGTTCTTC.

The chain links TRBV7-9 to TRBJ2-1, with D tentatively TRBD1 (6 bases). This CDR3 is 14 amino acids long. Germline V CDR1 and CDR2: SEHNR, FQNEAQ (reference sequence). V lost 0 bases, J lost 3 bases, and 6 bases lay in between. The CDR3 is CASSLADSYNEQFF. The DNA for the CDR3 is TGTGCCAGCAGCTTAGCGGACAGCTACAATGAGCAGTTCTTC.

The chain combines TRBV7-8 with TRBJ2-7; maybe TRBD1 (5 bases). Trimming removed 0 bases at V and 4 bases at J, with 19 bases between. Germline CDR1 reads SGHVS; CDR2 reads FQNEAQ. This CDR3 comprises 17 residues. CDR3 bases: TGTGCCAGCAGCTTAGCGGTTGTTGGCAGGGTTTGGTACGAGCAGTACTTC. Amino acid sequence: CASSLAVVGRVWYEQYF.

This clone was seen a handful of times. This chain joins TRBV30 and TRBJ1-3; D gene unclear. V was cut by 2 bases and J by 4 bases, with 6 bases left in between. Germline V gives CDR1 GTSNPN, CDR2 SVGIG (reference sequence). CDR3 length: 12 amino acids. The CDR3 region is CAWSYRGNTIYF. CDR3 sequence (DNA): TGTGCCTGGAGTTACCGGGGAAACACCATATATTTT.

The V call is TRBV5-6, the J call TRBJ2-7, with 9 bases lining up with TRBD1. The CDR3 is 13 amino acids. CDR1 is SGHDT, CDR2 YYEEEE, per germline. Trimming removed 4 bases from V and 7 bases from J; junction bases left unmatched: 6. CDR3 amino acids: CASSQGTGWEQYF. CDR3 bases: TGTGCCAGCAGCCAAGGGACAGGGTGGGAGCAGTACTTC.